Each of the 26 T cell receptor beta chains below was sequenced from the same sample in a study of OX40 agonist ivuxolimab in advanced cancers. TCRdb's table, derived via immunoSEQ multiplex PCR, lists solely in-frame clones and lacks some. The sample carries about 77,000 clones, around nine tenths recorded once. Specimen: CD4+ or CD8+ T cells sorted from blood, collected in a trial of the OX40 agonist ivuxolimab. The receptors originated from an adult with an advanced solid tumor such as melanoma, head and neck, liver or kidney cancer.

V usage is TRBV18 and J usage is TRBJ2-1, with D possibly matching TRBD2 (5 bases). V was pared by 2 bases and J by 8 bases, with 13 bases between. This CDR3 contains 14 residues. CDR1 is KGHSH, CDR2 LQKENI, per germline. CDR3 in amino acids: CASSPSGYGDEQFF. CDR3 in DNA: TGTGCCAGCTCACCAAGCGGTTATGGGGATGAGCAGTTCTTC.

The chain uses TRBV5-1 and TRBJ1-1; D ambiguous. Germline V gives CDR1 SGHRS, CDR2 YFSETQ. V lost 0 bases and J lost 1, with 13 bases in between. The CDR3 has 16 residues. The DNA of the CDR3 is TGCGCCAGCAGCTTGGAATTGCGGACGGGGAACACTGAAGCTTTCTTT. Its translation is CASSLELRTGNTEAFF.

CDR3 sequence: CASSRIPRGLNTEAFF. CDR3 in DNA: TGTGCCAGTTCTAGGATACCCCGGGGGCTAAACACTGAAGCTTTCTTT. The chain joins TRBV27 to TRBJ1-1; D may be TRBD1 (6 bases). The CDR3 runs to 16 residues. Deletions cut 9 bases from V and 2 bases from J, with 22 bases between. Germline V gene data show CDR1 as MNHEY and CDR2 as SMNVEV (reference sequence).

In the case of this clone: Relative to the germline gene, one junction end is altered; a read error may explain this. The chain has TRBV28 and TRBJ2-2; the D gene is possibly TRBD2 (6 bases). Germline V gives CDR1 MDHEN, CDR2 SYDVKM. This CDR3 spans 14 amino acids. CDR3 sequence reads: CATPRPGAGGELLF. The CDR3 nucleotides are TGTGCCACGCCCCGTCCCGGGGCTGGCGGGGAGCTGCTTTTT.

The chain joins TRBV6-6 to TRBJ1-1; tentatively, D is TRBD1 (5 bases). Germline CDR1 reads MNHNY; CDR2 reads SVGAGI (reference sequence). The CDR3 sequence is 12 residues long. The V end lost 7 bases, the J end lost 6 bases, and 12 bases lay between the germline ends. CDR3 region: CASTPGTSEAFF. Written as DNA, the CDR3 is TGTGCCAGCACCCCAGGGACGTCTGAAGCTTTCTTT.

CDR3 nucleotides: TGTGCCAGCAGTTACAGGGGCCCCGCCGTGGGTGAAAAACTGTTTTTT. This encodes CASSYRGPAVGEKLFF. The chain has TRBV6-5 and TRBJ1-4, with D possibly matching TRBD1 (5 bases). The CDR3 consists of 16 residues. Looked up from germline, CDR1 is MNHEY and CDR2 is SVGAGI. V lost 2 bases and J 7 bases, leaving 17 bases between the germline ends.

The rearrangement joins TRBV19 to TRBJ2-7; D is perhaps TRBD2 (6 bases). Trimming left V 4 bases short and J 7 bases short, with 17 bases between. The CDR3 covers 14 residues. From germline, CDR1 is LNHDA and CDR2 SQIVND (reference sequence). The CDR3 spells CASSKSGRLGEQYF. The CDR3 DNA sequence: TGTGCCAGTAGTAAAAGCGGGCGTCTCGGGGAGCAGTACTTC.

The rearrangement links TRBV5-1 to TRBJ1-4; tentative D call: TRBD1 (5 bases). Germline CDR1 is SGHRS and CDR2 is YFSETQ. The length of the CDR3 is 14 residues. V lost 4 bases and J 5 bases, leaving 12 bases between the germline ends. The CDR3 sequence is CASSPGPPNEKLFF. In DNA, the CDR3 is TGCGCCAGCAGCCCGGGACCCCCAAATGAAAAACTGTTTTTT.

This clone has a single count. The chain joins TRBV28 to TRBJ2-7; TRBD1 aligns across 8 bases. The ends lost 4 bases at V and 3 bases at J; junction bases unmatched: 8. This CDR3 comprises 15 residues. The V gene's germline CDR1 is MDHEN and CDR2 SYDVKM. The CDR3 spells CASSSPGTGHYEQYF. Written as DNA, the CDR3 is TGTGCCAGCAGTTCCCCCGGGACAGGCCACTACGAGCAGTACTTC.

The V gene is TRBV7-2, the J gene TRBJ2-1; D may be TRBD2 (6 bases). This CDR3 region has 17 residues. Germline lookup yields CDR1 SGHTA and CDR2 FQGNSA. With 2 bases removed from V and 5 bases from J, the gap between germline ends came to 19 bases. CDR3 nucleotides: TGTGCCAGCAGCTTACGGGGAGGCGCGGGGAACAACAATGAGCAGTTCTTC. The encoded protein is CASSLRGGAGNNNEQFF.

This clone appeared once. V gene TRBV5-1 combines with J gene TRBJ2-3; possible D gene TRBD1, 6 bases. Trimming left V 4 bases short and J 3 bases short, with 12 bases between. Germline V lookup: CDR1 SGHRS, CDR2 YFSETQ. This CDR3 region has 14 residues. This CDR3 is CASSLGDTTDTQYF. The CDR3 bases are TGCGCCAGCAGCCTGGGGGACACGACAGATACGCAGTATTTT. The full variable domain, rest sourced from reference TRBV5-1 and TRBJ2-3, is KAGVTQTPRYLIKTRGQQVTLSCSPISGHRSVSWYQQTPGQGLQFLFEYFSETQRNKGNFPGRFSGRQFSNSRSEMNVSTLELGDSALYLCASSLGDTTDTQYFGPGTRLTVL.

The V gene is TRBV5-1, the J gene TRBJ2-1; TRBD1 is a possible D gene (5 bases). Trimming shortened V by 0 bases and J by 9 bases, and 13 bases separated the two germline ends. CDR3 length: 14 amino acids. Germline V gene sequence: CDR1 SGHRS, CDR2 YFSETQ. CDR3 sequence: CASSLVPGQGEQFF. The CDR3 DNA sequence: TGCGCCAGCAGCTTGGTGCCAGGGCAGGGTGAGCAGTTCTTC.

V and J are TRBV7-8 and TRBJ2-4, with 9 bases fitting TRBD1. This CDR3 is built from 14 residues. The V gene end was trimmed by 5 bases and the J gene end by 9 bases; junction bases not matched to a gene: 8. CDR1 and CDR2 (germline): SGHVS, FQNEAQ. CDR3 sequence (DNA): TGTGCCAGCAGCCCGGACAGGGGATGGAGCATTCAGTACTTC. It translates to CASSPDRGWSIQYF. Drawing the rest from reference TRBV7-8 and TRBJ2-4, the complete variable domain is GAGVSQSPRYKVAKRGQDVALRCDPISGHVSLFWYQQALGQGPEFLTYFQNEAQLDKSGLPSDRFFAERPEGSVSTLKIQRTQQEDSAVYLCASSPDRGWSIQYFGAGTRLSVL.

This chain joins TRBV7-2 and TRBJ2-7; 7 bases fit TRBD2. After removal of 7 bases from V and 7 bases from J, the junction contained 7 bases not matched to a gene. Looked up from germline, CDR1 is SGHTA and CDR2 is FQGNSA. CDR3 size: 12 residues. The CDR3 region has the DNA TGTGCCAGCACGGCGGGAGCAGCGGAGCAGTACTTC. Protein product: CASTAGAAEQYF.

The rearrangement uses TRBV20-1 and TRBJ1-2; weak D call: TRBD1 (5 bases). Germline V CDR1 and CDR2: DFQATT, SNEGSKA (reference sequence). The CDR3 covers 11 residues. Deletions cut 2 bases from V and 8 bases from J, with 9 bases between. CDR3 DNA sequence: TGCAGTGCTAGATCGCGGGGCGGCTACACCTTC. As protein: CSARSRGGYTF.

V gene TRBV5-1 combines with J gene TRBJ2-2; TRBD2 aligns across 7 bases. Trimming cost V 4 bases and J 3 bases; bases outside gene matches: 6. The CDR3 runs to 15 residues. Per germline, CDR1 SGHRS and CDR2 YFSETQ. CDR3 region: CASSPGRGDTGELFF. The CDR3 DNA is TGCGCCAGCAGCCCAGGGAGGGGCGACACCGGGGAGCTGTTTTTT.

The CDR3 DNA sequence: TGTGCCAGCAGCTTAAATCGGGTCAATGAGCAGTTCTTC. Protein product: CASSLNRVNEQFF. The genes are TRBV7-3 and TRBJ2-1; the D is unclear. This CDR3 has 13 residues. The V gene lost 1 base and the J gene lost 6 bases, with 7 bases spanning the gap. Per the germline V gene, CDR1 is SGHTA and CDR2 is FQGTGA.

The genes are TRBV7-3 and TRBJ2-3, with D possibly TRBD1 on 7 matching bases. The ends were cut back, 8 bases at V and 3 bases at J, with 18 bases in the middle. The length of the CDR3 is 15 residues. CDR1 is SGHTA, CDR2 FQGTGA, per germline. The DNA for the CDR3 is TGTGCCAGCGCCCAGGGGGGTCGATGGACAGATACGCAGTATTTT. It encodes CASAQGGRWTDTQYF.

This clone occurred once. The chain recombines TRBV29-1 with TRBJ2-3, with TRBD2 matching 14 bases. The CDR3 totals 15 residues. With 5 bases clipped from V and 4 bases from J, the junction kept 5 bases outside the gene matches. The germline V gene has CDR1 SQVTM and CDR2 ANQGSEA. The CDR3 DNA reads as TGCAGCGTTAGCAGACTAGCGGGAGGGCCAGATACGCAGTATTTT. Translated: CSVSRLAGGPDTQYF.

V and J are TRBV5-5 and TRBJ1-2; TRBD1 is a possible D gene (6 bases). The germline V and J ends were trimmed by 4 bases and 4 bases, with 23 bases remaining between them. CDR3 length: 17 amino acids. CDR1 SGHKS and CDR2 YYEKEE come from the germline V gene (reference sequence). CDR3 protein: CASSPRGGGGLGYGYTF. CDR3 coding DNA: TGTGCCAGCAGCCCCCGTGGGGGGGGCGGCCTGGGCTATGGCTACACCTTC.

V usage is TRBV6-1 and J usage is TRBJ1-1, with 9 bases lining up with TRBD1. The CDR3 is 13 amino acids. With 8 bases clipped from V and 12 bases from J, the junction kept 13 bases outside the gene matches. Looked up from germline, CDR1 is MNHNS and CDR2 is SASEGT. In DNA form, the CDR3 reads TGTGCCAGCGGTAGGGACAGGGCCCTACCAACTTTCTTT. Amino acid sequence: CASGRDRALPTFF.

The chain links TRBV11-2 to TRBJ2-1; the match to TRBD2 covers 10 bases. The CDR3 runs 16 residues. Germline V gene sequence: CDR1 SGHAT, CDR2 FQNNGV. V was pared by 5 bases and J by 4 bases, with 8 bases of the junction left unmatched. In DNA form, the CDR3 reads TGTGCCAGCAGCCTAGCGGGAGCGGGAGGGTACAATGAGCAGTTCTTC. Encoded protein: CASSLAGAGGYNEQFF.

DNA for the CDR3: TGTGCCACCGGGGTTGGGGGTTACGAGCAGTACTTC. This gives the protein CATGVGGYEQYF. The rearrangement uses TRBV10-3 and TRBJ2-7, with D tentatively TRBD1 or TRBD2 (5 bases each). V lost 10 bases to trimming and J lost 4 bases, with 14 bases between them. Germline CDR1 reads ENHRY; CDR2 reads SYGVKD. The CDR3 sequence is 12 residues long.

The gene calls are TRBV5-1 and TRBJ1-2; tentatively, D is TRBD1 (6 bases). This CDR3 is 14 amino acids long. From germline, CDR1 is SGHRS and CDR2 YFSETQ. Trimming pared 0 bases from V and 0 bases from J, leaving 6 bases between. CDR3 in DNA: TGCGCCAGCAGCTTGGGGACAGCTAACTATGGCTACACCTTC. This encodes CASSLGTANYGYTF.

As regards this clone: Mismatch with germline at one junction end may stem from a read error. The V call is TRBV11-3, the J call TRBJ2-5, with 9 bases lining up with TRBD2. This CDR3 has 14 residues. CDR1 and CDR2 (germline): SGHNT, YENEEA. The CDR3 region has the DNA TGTGCCAGCAGCCCAAACGCGGGAGGGGGGGTTAAGGACTTC. This codes for CASSPNAGGGVKDF.

The chain uses TRBV5-1 and TRBJ2-2; the D is unclear. Between the trimmed V and J ends, which lost 2 bases and 1 base, there was a span of 15 bases. Germline V CDR1 and CDR2: SGHRS, YFSETQ. This CDR3 is 17 amino acids long. The CDR3 coding sequence is TGCGCCAGCAGCTTCTCTTTAACGGCCAGGAACACCGGGGAGCTGTTTTTT. Translated, it gives CASSFSLTARNTGELFF.